Shown below are 3 T cell receptor beta chains from a single sample sequenced in a study of early T cells in non-severe SARS-CoV-2 infection. TCRdb analysed the 5' RACE reads with MiXCR anew, one entry per CDR3 protein. The table lists about 25,000 distinct CDR3 sequences, approximately 6% of them singletons. The source material was whole blood. The receptors shown here come from an adult who was a healthcare worker with PCR-confirmed SARS-CoV-2 infection or an uninfected control (not recorded which).

In this sample, this clonotype turned up a few times. The chain employs TRBV18 and TRBJ2-7, with 7 bases matching TRBD1. The CDR3 extends over 13 amino acids. V trimming: 3 bases; J trimming: 4 bases; junction bases outside the gene matches: 3. Germline values: CDR1 KGHSH, CDR2 LQKENI. CDR3 DNA: TGTGCCAGCTCACCCACAGGGGCGTACGAGCAGTACTTC. It specifies CASSPTGAYEQYF.

This clonotype was seen repeatedly, ten times or more. J is TRBJ2-2 and V is TRBV7-3, with D possibly being TRBD1 or TRBD2 (5 bases each). The V gene lost 8 bases and the J gene lost 8 bases, with 24 bases spanning the gap. The germline gives CDR1 SGHTA, CDR2 FQGTGA. The CDR3 spans 16 residues. CDR3 sequence (DNA): TGTGCCAGCCCCGGGGATCTAAGAGGGGCAGCGGGGGAGCTGTTTTTT. Its protein product is CASPGDLRGAAGELFF.

This clonotype was counted ten times or more. The V call is TRBV20-1, the J call TRBJ2-3; no firm D call. Germline V CDR1 and CDR2: DFQATT, SNEGSKA (reference sequence). CDR3 size: 15 residues. V was clipped by 3 bases and J by 1 base, with 14 bases between them. The CDR3 DNA is TGCAGTGCTAGGAGGACCTTAAAGGGCACAGATACGCAGTATTTT. As protein: CSARRTLKGTDTQYF.